This T cell receptor (beta chain) was recovered during a study of blood T cell repertoires in COVID-19. Study at large: From the United States, Italy and Spain came samples of acute and convalescent COVID-19. Sources were T cells, B-cell-depleted T cells, or PBMCs; the material itself was cDNA or gDNA.

Adults between roughly 18 and 90 years of age took part from more than 20 US areas. Assignment of participants to cohorts was predicated upon participant-reported clinical history. Only in-frame clones appear in the TCRdb table, and some are missing; sequencing was by immunoSEQ multiplex PCR. The sample carries roughly 160,000 clones, roughly 84% recorded once. This CDR3 has 12 residues. Germline lookup yields CDR1 SGHNT and CDR2 YYREEE (reference sequence). V dropped 7 bases and J dropped 9; count of bases not matched to a gene: 7. The chain uses TRBV5-4 and TRBJ1-1; 9 bases are a match to TRBD1. The specimen sequenced was PBMCs or T cells enriched from blood (not recorded which). This TCR derives from a man between 60 and 70 years old who had recovered from COVID-19. Here the CDR3 reads CASVVQGAKAFF. CDR3 bases: TGTGCCAGCGTGGTACAGGGGGCGAAAGCTTTCTTT.